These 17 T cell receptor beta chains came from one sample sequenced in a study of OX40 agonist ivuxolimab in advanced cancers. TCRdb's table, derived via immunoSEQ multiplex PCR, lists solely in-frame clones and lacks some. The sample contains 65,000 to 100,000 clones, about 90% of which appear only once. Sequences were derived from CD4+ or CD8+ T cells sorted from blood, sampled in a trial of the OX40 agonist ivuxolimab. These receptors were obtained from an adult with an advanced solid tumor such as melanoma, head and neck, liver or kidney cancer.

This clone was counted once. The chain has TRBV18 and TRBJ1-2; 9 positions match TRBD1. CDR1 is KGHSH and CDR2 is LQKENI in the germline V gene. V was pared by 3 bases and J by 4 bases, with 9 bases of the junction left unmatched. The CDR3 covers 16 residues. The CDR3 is CASSPPGTGSGYGYTF. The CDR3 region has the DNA TGTGCCAGCTCACCTCCCGGGACAGGGTCAGGCTATGGCTACACCTTC.

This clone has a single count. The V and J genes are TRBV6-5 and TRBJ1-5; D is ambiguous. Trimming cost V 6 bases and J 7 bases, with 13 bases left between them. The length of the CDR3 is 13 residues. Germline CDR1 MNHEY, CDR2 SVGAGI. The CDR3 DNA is TGTGCCAGCAGCTCGACAAAGGAGCAGCCCCAGCATTTT. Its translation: CASSSTKEQPQHF.

The CDR3 nucleotides read TGTGCCTGGGAAAGACAGGGTTCCTCACCCCTCCACTTT. Translated, it gives CAWERQGSSPLHF. The chain links TRBV30 to TRBJ1-6; 7 nucleotides align to TRBD1. CDR1 and CDR2 from the germline V gene are GTSNPN and SVGIG (reference sequence). The CDR3 is 13 amino acids. Losses at the gene ends were 5 bases for V and 10 bases for J; bases not matched to a gene: 8.

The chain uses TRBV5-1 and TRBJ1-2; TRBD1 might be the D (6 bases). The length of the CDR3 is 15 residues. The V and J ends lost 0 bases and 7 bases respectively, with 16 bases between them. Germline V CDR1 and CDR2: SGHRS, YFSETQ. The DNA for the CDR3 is TGCGCCAGCAGCTTGGGGGATACAGGGTCGGCTGGCTACACCTTC. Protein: CASSLGDTGSAGYTF.

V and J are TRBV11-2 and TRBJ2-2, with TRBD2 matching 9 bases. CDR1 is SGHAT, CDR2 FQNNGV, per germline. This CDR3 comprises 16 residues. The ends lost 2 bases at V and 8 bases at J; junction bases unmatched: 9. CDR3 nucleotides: TGTGCCAGCAGCTTAAGGCTAGCGGGGTCCTATGGGGAGCTGTTTTTT. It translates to CASSLRLAGSYGELFF.

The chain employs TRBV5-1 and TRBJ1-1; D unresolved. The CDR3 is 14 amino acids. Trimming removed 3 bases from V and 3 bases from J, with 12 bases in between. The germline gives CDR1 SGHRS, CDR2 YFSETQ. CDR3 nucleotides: TGCGCCAGCAGCTCGAGTACACTAGACACTGAAGCTTTCTTT. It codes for CASSSSTLDTEAFF.

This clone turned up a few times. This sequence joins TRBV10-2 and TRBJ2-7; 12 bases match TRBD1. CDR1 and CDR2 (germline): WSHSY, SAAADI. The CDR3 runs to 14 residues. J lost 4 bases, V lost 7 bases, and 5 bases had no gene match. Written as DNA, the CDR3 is TGCGCCAGCATCCCGGGACAGGGGGCTTACGAGCAGTACGTC. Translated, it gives CASIPGQGAYEQYV.

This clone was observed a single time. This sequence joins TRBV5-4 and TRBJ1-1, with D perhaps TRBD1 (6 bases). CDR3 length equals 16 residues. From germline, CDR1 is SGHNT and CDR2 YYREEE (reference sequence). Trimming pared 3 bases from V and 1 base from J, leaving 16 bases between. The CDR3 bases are TGTGCCAGCAGCTCCCCGGGAAAGACAGGGAACACTGAAGCTTTCTTT. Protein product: CASSSPGKTGNTEAFF.

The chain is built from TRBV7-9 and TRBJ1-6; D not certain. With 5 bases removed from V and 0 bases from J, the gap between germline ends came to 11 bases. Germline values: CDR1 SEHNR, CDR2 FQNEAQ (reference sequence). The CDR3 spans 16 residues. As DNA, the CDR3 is TGTGCCAGCAGCCCGACTGGCAGCTCCTATAATTCACCCCTCCACTTT. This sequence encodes CASSPTGSSYNSPLHF. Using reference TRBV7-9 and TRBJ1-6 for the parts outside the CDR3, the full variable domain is DTGVSQNPRHKITKRGQNVTFRCDPISEHNRLYWYRQTLGQGPEFLTYFQNEAQLEKSRLLSDRFSAERPKGSFSTLEIQRTEQGDSAMYLCASSPTGSSYNSPLHFGNGTRLTVT.

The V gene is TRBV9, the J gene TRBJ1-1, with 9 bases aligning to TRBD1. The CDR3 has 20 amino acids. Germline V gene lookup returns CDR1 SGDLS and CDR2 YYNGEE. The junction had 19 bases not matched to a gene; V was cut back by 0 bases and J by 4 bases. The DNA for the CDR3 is TGTGCCAGCAGCGTAGGCCCGTACCTGGGACAGGGAAGTTTCATCACTGAAGCTTTCTTT. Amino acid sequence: CASSVGPYLGQGSFITEAFF.

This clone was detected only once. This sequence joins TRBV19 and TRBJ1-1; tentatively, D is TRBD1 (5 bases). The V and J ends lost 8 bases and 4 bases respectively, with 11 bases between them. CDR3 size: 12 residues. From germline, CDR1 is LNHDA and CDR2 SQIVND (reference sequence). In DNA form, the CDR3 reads TGTGCCAGTCAGGGTTCTATCACTGAAGCTTTCTTT. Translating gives CASQGSITEAFF.

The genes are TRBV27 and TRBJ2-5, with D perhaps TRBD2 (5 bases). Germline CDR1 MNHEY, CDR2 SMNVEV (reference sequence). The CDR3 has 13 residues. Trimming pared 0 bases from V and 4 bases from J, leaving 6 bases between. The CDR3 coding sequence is TGTGCCAGCAGTTTATCGCGGGTAGAGACCCAGTACTTC. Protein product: CASSLSRVETQYF.

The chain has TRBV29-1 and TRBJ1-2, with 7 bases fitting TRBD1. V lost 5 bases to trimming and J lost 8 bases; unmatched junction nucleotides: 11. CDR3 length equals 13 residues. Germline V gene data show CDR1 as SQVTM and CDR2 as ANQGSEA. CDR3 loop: CSVSQGGLVGYTF. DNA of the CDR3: TGCAGCGTTTCCCAGGGGGGATTAGTAGGCTACACCTTC.

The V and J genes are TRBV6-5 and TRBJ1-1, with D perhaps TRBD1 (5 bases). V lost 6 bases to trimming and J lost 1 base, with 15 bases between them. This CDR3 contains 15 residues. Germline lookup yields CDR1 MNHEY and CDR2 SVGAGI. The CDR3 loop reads CASRSLGETNTEAFF. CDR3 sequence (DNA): TGTGCCAGCAGAAGTTTAGGGGAGACGAACACTGAAGCTTTCTTT.

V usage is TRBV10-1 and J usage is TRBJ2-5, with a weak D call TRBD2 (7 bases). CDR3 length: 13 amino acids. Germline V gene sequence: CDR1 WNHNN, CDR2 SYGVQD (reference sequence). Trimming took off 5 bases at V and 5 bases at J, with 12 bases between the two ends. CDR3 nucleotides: TGCGCCAGCAGTCGGGGGGCGGGGGAGACCCAGTACTTC. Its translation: CASSRGAGETQYF.

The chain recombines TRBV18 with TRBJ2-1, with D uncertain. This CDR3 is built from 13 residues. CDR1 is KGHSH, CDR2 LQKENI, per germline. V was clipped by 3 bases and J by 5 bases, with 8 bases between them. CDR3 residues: CASSPGRDNEQFF. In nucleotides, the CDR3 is TGTGCCAGCTCACCGGGTCGGGACAATGAGCAGTTCTTC.

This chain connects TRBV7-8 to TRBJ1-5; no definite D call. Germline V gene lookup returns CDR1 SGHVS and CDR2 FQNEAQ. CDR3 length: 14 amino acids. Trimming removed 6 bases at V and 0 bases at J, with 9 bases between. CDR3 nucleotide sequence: TGTGCCAGCAGTCTTGAGGTTAGCAATCAGCCCCAGCATTTT. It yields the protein CASSLEVSNQPQHF.